The 24 T cell receptor beta chains below were found in one sample sequenced in a study of blood T cells in healthy people across ages. Through a sample-barcoded 5' primer and a J-beta primer mix, a second PCR was run for roughly 6 to 12 cycles. Via MiXCR, TCRdb re-called the 5' RACE reads, giving one row per CDR3 protein. The data show 1 million to 1.2 million distinct CDR3 sequences, roughly two fifths seen once. Input material: blood. These receptors were collected from a man aged 18 to 35 in good health.

DNA for the CDR3: TGTGCCACCAGTGCTCCGGGGTATAATTCACCCCTCCACTTT. It yields the protein CATSAPGYNSPLHF. This chain uses TRBV24-1 with TRBJ1-6, with no clear D. The CDR3 runs 14 residues. Deletions cut 5 bases from V and 4 bases from J, with 8 bases between. Germline loops: CDR1 KGHDR, CDR2 SFDVKD.

The chain links TRBV28 to TRBJ1-2; 8 bases agree with TRBD1. CDR3 length: 15 residues. Germline V gene data show CDR1 as MDHEN and CDR2 as SYDVKM. V was clipped by 3 bases and J by 9 bases; unmatched bases: 12. The CDR3 DNA reads TGTGCCAGCAGTTTGAGAATGGACAGGGTTGAGCGCTACACCTTC. Protein product: CASSLRMDRVERYTF.

This chain connects TRBV27 to TRBJ1-1; D is perhaps TRBD1 (6 bases). Germline assignment: CDR1 MNHEY and CDR2 SMNVEV (reference sequence). The CDR3 has 13 amino acids. Trimming pared 8 bases from V and 0 bases from J, leaving 10 bases between. This CDR3 is CASGRTVNTEAFF. CDR3 DNA: TGTGCCAGCGGAAGGACAGTGAACACTGAAGCTTTCTTT.

The table lists this clonotype with a few counts. This chain connects TRBV10-3 to TRBJ1-2; 9 bases fit TRBD1. Per germline, CDR1 ENHRY and CDR2 SYGVKD. Germline trimming cut 5 bases from V and 4 bases from J; bases unmatched to any gene: 8. The CDR3 sequence is 15 residues long. CDR3 nucleotides: TGTGCCATCAGTCGCTCCGGGACAGGGTCCTATGGCTACACCTTC. Its translation: CAISRSGTGSYGYTF.

This chain joins TRBV5-1 and TRBJ2-1; the match to TRBD1 covers 8 bases. The CDR3 runs to 14 residues. Trimming at V came to 2 bases and at J to 7 bases, leaving 5 bases not matched to a gene. Germline V gene data show CDR1 as SGHRS and CDR2 as YFSETQ. CDR3 sequence: CASSFTGGMNEQFF. The CDR3 bases are TGCGCCAGCAGCTTTACAGGGGGTATGAATGAGCAGTTCTTC.

This clonotype appeared a few times. The chain's CDR3 is CASSQDSGLGEKLFF. The CDR3 bases are TGTGCCAGCAGCCAAGATTCCGGGCTTGGTGAAAAACTGTTTTTT. The chain employs TRBV14 and TRBJ1-4; D remains unclear. The germline gives CDR1 SGHDN, CDR2 FVKESK. The CDR3 has 15 residues. Trimming cost V 0 bases and J 7 bases, with 12 bases left between them.

This rearrangement joins TRBV7-9 to TRBJ1-2; D is uncertain. The V end was cut by 0 bases, the J end by 5 bases, with 10 bases between. Germline loops: CDR1 SEHNR, CDR2 FQNEAQ (reference sequence). The CDR3 has 14 amino acids. The CDR3 sequence: CASSLAHGIYGYTF. The CDR3 DNA reads as TGTGCCAGCAGCTTAGCGCACGGGATATATGGCTACACCTTC.

The V call is TRBV5-1, the J call TRBJ1-1; tentatively, D is TRBD1 (6 bases). The CDR3 is made up of 14 amino acids. The V end lost 4 bases, the J end lost 3 bases, and 13 bases lay between the germline ends. Germline V gives CDR1 SGHRS, CDR2 YFSETQ. The CDR3 sequence: CASSNSQGYTEAFF. Here the CDR3 DNA reads TGCGCCAGCAGCAATTCACAGGGTTACACTGAAGCTTTCTTT.

On this clonotype itself: A much larger clone differs from this one at a single base, so this may be a read error. The V call is TRBV12-3 or TRBV12-4, the J call TRBJ2-1, with 10 nucleotides matching TRBD2. The CDR3 spans 15 residues. V was pared by 6 bases and J by 2 bases, with 4 bases of the junction left unmatched. As DNA, the CDR3 is TGTGCCAGCAGGTCAGCGGGGGGGACCTACAATGAGCAGTTCTTC. It is translated as CASRSAGGTYNEQFF.

The chain uses TRBV20-1 and TRBJ1-2; TRBD1 agrees at 8 bases. Germline CDR1 and CDR2: DFQATT and SNEGSKA (reference sequence). The CDR3 consists of 14 residues. Germline trimming cut 0 bases from V and 7 bases from J; bases unmatched to any gene: 7. CDR3: CSARDPDRESGYTF. CDR3 coding DNA: TGCAGTGCTAGAGATCCGGACAGGGAGAGTGGCTACACCTTC.

This clonotype was seen many times. The chain couples TRBV6-2 or TRBV6-3 to TRBJ1-1; D perhaps matches TRBD1 (5 bases). Germline-derived CDR1 and CDR2 are MNHEY and SVGEGT. V was shortened by 2 bases and J by 1 base, with 5 bases between the two germline ends. The CDR3 spans 13 residues. The CDR3 sequence: CASSYGGNTEAFF. The CDR3 nucleotides read TGTGCCAGCAGTTACGGGGGGAACACTGAAGCTTTCTTT.

This chain connects TRBV7-9 to TRBJ1-1, with 10 bases matching TRBD1. The CDR3 totals 17 residues. Germline V lookup: CDR1 SEHNR, CDR2 FQNEAQ (reference sequence). Trimming cost V 1 base and J 5 bases; bases outside gene matches: 10. As DNA, the CDR3 is TGTGCCAGCAGCTTAGGGGACAGGGGTGAAATTTCGACTGAAGCTTTCTTT. As protein: CASSLGDRGEISTEAFF.

There are many counts of this clonotype. V is TRBV29-1 and J is TRBJ1-2; no clear D. The V end lost 6 bases, the J end lost 0 bases, and 11 bases lay between the germline ends. From germline, CDR1 is SQVTM and CDR2 ANQGSEA. This CDR3 has 13 residues. The CDR3 protein is CSVSRETNYGYTF. CDR3 bases: TGCAGCGTCAGTAGAGAGACTAACTATGGCTACACCTTC.

This clonotype showed up just a few times. The chain carries TRBV5-1 and TRBJ2-7; D might be TRBD1 or TRBD2, each matching 6 bases. The CDR3 is 17 residues long. Germline CDR1 reads SGHRS; CDR2 reads YFSETQ. Trimming cost V 0 bases and J 5 bases, with 21 bases left between them. DNA for the CDR3: TGCGCCAGCAGCTTGGACCCTGCGGGGCAGGGGTCCCACGAGCAGTACTTC. This codes for CASSLDPAGQGSHEQYF.

This clonotype was counted at least ten times. The rearrangement links TRBV12-3 or TRBV12-4 to TRBJ1-2; D is unclear. The CDR3 is 11 amino acids. Trimming removed 6 bases from V and 6 bases from J, with 8 bases in between. In DNA form, the CDR3 reads TGTGCCAGCAGCCAAGCCCATGGCTACACCTTC. Translation gives CASSQAHGYTF.

The V call is TRBV4-2, the J call TRBJ2-5; 10 positions match TRBD1. With V trimmed by 2 bases and J by 1 base, 7 bases remained unmatched. Germline V CDR1 and CDR2: LGHNA, YNFKEQ. This CDR3 region has 17 residues. In DNA, the CDR3 is TGTGCCAGCAGCCAACGTGGGGGACAGGGGACCCAAGAGACCCAGTACTTC. Translated, it gives CASSQRGGQGTQETQYF.

This chain uses TRBV4-3 with TRBJ1-4; the match to TRBD1 covers 7 bases. Per the germline V gene, CDR1 is LGHNA and CDR2 is YSLEER. CDR3 length: 16 amino acids. V trimming: 4 bases; J trimming: 0 bases; junction bases outside the gene matches: 5. The CDR3 DNA reads TGCGCCAGCAGCCGCATTACAGGGGCAACTAATGAAAAACTGTTTTTT. Its translation is CASSRITGATNEKLFF.

The chain has TRBV4-3 and TRBJ2-1; D unresolved. The CDR3 totals 11 residues. V was clipped by 0 bases and J by 8 bases, with 2 bases between them. Germline V gene data show CDR1 as LGHNA and CDR2 as YSLEER. The CDR3 DNA reads as TGCGCCAGCAGCCAAGACCATGAGCAGTTCTTC. As protein: CASSQDHEQFF.

The sample holds a few counts of this clonotype. The chain uses TRBV7-2 and TRBJ2-1, with D unresolved. This CDR3 contains 12 residues. Germline V gene data show CDR1 as SGHTA and CDR2 as FQGNSA. Trimming took 5 bases from V and 8 from J, leaving 10 bases between them. CDR3 coding DNA: TGTGCCAGCAGCCTGACTGGCTATGAGCAGTTCTTC. This encodes CASSLTGYEQFF.

This clonotype came up a few times. The V call is TRBV20-1, the J call TRBJ2-1, with 8 positions matching TRBD1. Looked up from germline, CDR1 is DFQATT and CDR2 is SNEGSKA (reference sequence). V lost 3 bases and J lost 6; bases outside the gene matches: 4. This CDR3 has 13 residues. Written as DNA, the CDR3 is TGCAGTGCTAGCCAGGGGGCTCCCAATGAGCAGTTCTTC. Translated, it gives CSASQGAPNEQFF.

This clonotype occurred a few times. The V and J genes are TRBV6-6 and TRBJ1-2; D call uncertain. This CDR3 contains 12 residues. Trimming pared 5 bases from V and 3 bases from J, leaving 7 bases between. CDR1 is MNHNY, CDR2 SVGAGI, per germline (reference sequence). The DNA for the CDR3 is TGTGCCAGCAGTAATGGAGACTATGGCTACACCTTC. It specifies CASSNGDYGYTF.

The rearrangement links TRBV4-1 to TRBJ2-1, with 8 bases lining up with TRBD2. The J call is uncertain, as TRBJ2-7 better fits the DNA end. Germline CDR1 and CDR2: MGHRA and YSYEKL. There are 17 residues in the CDR3. CDR3 loop: CASSQEPGGGRYNEQYF. For the CDR3, the DNA is TGCGCCAGCAGCCAAGAACCCGGCGGGGGGAGGTACAATGAGCAGTACTTC.

Remarks on this clonotype: A much bigger clone sits one base away, suggesting this may be a read error. This chain joins TRBV11-1 and TRBJ2-7; possible D gene TRBD1, 5 bases. V was clipped by 3 bases and J by 6 bases, with 15 bases between them. Germline assignment: CDR1 SGHAT and CDR2 FQDESV (reference sequence). The CDR3 is made up of 14 amino acids. The CDR3 DNA follows: TGTGCCAGCAGCTTGGGGCAGCGTGTCTGCGAGCAGTACTTC. It is translated as CASSLGQRVCEQYF.

The chain is built from TRBV6-1 and TRBJ1-5; D ambiguous. The CDR3 runs 14 residues. Trimming pared 1 base from V and 3 bases from J, leaving 7 bases between. The germline V gene encodes CDR1 MNHNS and CDR2 SASEGT. The CDR3 coding sequence is TGTGCCAGCAGTGAAGGGGGAGCCAATCAGCCCCAGCATTTT. It specifies CASSEGGANQPQHF.